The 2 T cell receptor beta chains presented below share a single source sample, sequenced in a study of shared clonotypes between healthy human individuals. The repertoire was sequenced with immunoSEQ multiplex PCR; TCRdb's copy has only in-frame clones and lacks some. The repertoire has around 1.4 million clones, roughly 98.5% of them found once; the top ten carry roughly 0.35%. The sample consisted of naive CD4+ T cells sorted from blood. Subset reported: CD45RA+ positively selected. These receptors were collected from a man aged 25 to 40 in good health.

The CDR3 DNA reads TGTGCCAGCAGCTTTCAGGTTAACTATGGCTACACCTTC. As protein: CASSFQVNYGYTF. The chain has TRBV7-2 and TRBJ1-2; D is undetermined. Per germline, CDR1 SGHTA and CDR2 FQGNSA. The CDR3 covers 13 residues. With 3 bases removed from V and 1 base from J, the gap between germline ends came to 6 bases.

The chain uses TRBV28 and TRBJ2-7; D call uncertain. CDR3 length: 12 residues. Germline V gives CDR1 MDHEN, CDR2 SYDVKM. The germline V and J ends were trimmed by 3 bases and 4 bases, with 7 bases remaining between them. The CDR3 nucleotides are TGTGCCAGCAGTTTTCTACTATACGAGCAGTACTTC. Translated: CASSFLLYEQYF.